One sample yielded the 8 T cell receptor gamma chains listed below, sequenced in a study of gammadelta T cells in human blood. TCRdb re-processed the RT-PCR reads using CATT. The listing records some 45 gamma-chain clones. Source material: Vgamma9Vdelta2 gamma-delta T cells from cord blood. The receptors stem from a newborn.

In regard to this clone: A single base is all that separates this from a far larger clone, so a read error is likely. V is TRGV9 and J is TRGJP. CDR1 GITISATS and CDR2 ISYDGTV come from the germline V gene (reference sequence). The CDR3 extends over 17 amino acids. Unmatched junction bases numbered 7, after V lost 2 bases and J lost 6 bases. The CDR3 here is CALWEGSRELGKKIKVF. The CDR3 DNA is TGTGCCTTGTGGGAGGGAAGTCGAGAGTTGGGCAAAAAAATCAAGGTATTT.

This clone was counted only a few times. The identical CDR3 is also encoded by other nucleotide sequences in the sample. This rearrangement joins TRGV9 to TRGJP. V was pared by 1 base and J by 8 bases, with 2 bases of the junction left unmatched. This CDR3 region has 15 residues. Germline V gene data show CDR1 as GITISATS and CDR2 as ISYDGTV (reference sequence). The DNA for the CDR3 is TGTGCCTTGTGGGAGGTCCAGTTGGGCAAAAAAATCAAGGTATTT. It codes for CALWEVQLGKKIKVF.

This clone counts as large (0.1 to 1%). The chain is built from TRGV9 and TRGJP. From germline, CDR1 is GITISATS and CDR2 ISYDGTV (reference sequence). The J segment lost 7 bases and the V segment lost 1 base, leaving 4 bases of the junction unmatched. The length of the CDR3 is 16 residues. The CDR3 spells CALWEVGELGKKIKVF. DNA for the CDR3: TGTGCCTTGTGGGAGGTAGGGGAGTTGGGCAAAAAAATCAAGGTATTT.

This clone is large (0.1 to 1%) within its sample. The chain carries TRGV3 and TRGJ1 or TRGJ2. This CDR3 has 14 residues. The ends lost 0 bases at V and 3 bases at J; junction bases unmatched: 5. CDR1 VTNTFY and CDR2 YDVSTARD come from the germline V gene (reference sequence). The DNA for the CDR3 is TGTGCCACCTGGGACAGGCCGAGTTATTATAAGAAACTCTTT. This gives the protein CATWDRPSYYKKLF.

This clone is hyperexpanded (1% or more) by share. The chain couples TRGV8 to TRGJP1. Germline-derived CDR1 and CDR2 are VENAVY and YDSYNSRV. The length of the CDR3 is 13 residues. Trimming at V came to 2 bases and at J to 3 bases, leaving 0 bases not matched to a gene. This chain's CDR3 is CATWDTTGWFKIF. The CDR3 DNA is TGTGCCACCTGGGATACCACTGGTTGGTTCAAGATATTT.

This clone is hyperexpanded. The V gene is TRGV10, the J gene TRGJP1. TRGV10 is reported as an ORF; its role is uncertain. The ends lost 8 bases at V and 6 bases at J; junction bases unmatched: 7. There are 13 residues in the CDR3. This CDR3 is CAAWDFSGWFKIF. For the CDR3, the DNA is TGTGCTGCGTGGGATTTTTCTGGTTGGTTCAAGATATTT.

By sample fraction, this clone is hyperexpanded. Other DNA sequences in this specimen translate into the identical CDR3. The chain is built from TRGV9 and TRGJP. CDR1 and CDR2 (germline): GITISATS, ISYDGTV (reference sequence). Trimming took 2 bases from V and 4 from J; bases not matched to a gene: 5. The CDR3 sequence is 17 residues long. Written as DNA, the CDR3 is TGTGCCTTGTGGGAGGGAAGTCAAGAGTTGGGCAAAAAAATCAAGGTATTT. Translated, it gives CALWEGSQELGKKIKVF.

This clone was seen a handful of times. The chain has TRGV9 and TRGJP. From germline, CDR1 is GITISATS and CDR2 ISYDGTV (reference sequence). Germline trimming cut 3 bases from V and 4 bases from J; bases unmatched to any gene: 3. The CDR3 extends over 16 amino acids. The DNA for the CDR3 is TGTGCCTTGTGGGAGAGACAAGAGTTGGGCAAAAAAATCAAGGTATTT. Translating it yields CALWERQELGKKIKVF.